The clone carrying this TCR beta chain was found once. Its antigen is not known. The V and J ends lost 3 bases and 7 bases respectively, with 15 bases between them. The germline V gene has CDR1 SEHNR and CDR2 FQNEAQ (reference sequence). This CDR3 has 14 amino acids. This specimen comes from a study of shared clonotypes between healthy human individuals. Study-wide context: Each donor had three CD4 naive, three CD4 memory, two CD8 naive and one CD8 memory plate.

Study-wide points: Relative to memory subsets, naive subsets generally showed larger estimated richness. For naive CD4 cells, around 5% of clonotypes were shared across a few donors.

It was CD45RO-negative cells, positively selected for CCR7, that made up naive CD8 cells, with terminally differentiated effector memory CD45RA+ cells excluded. Here immunoSEQ multiplex PCR was the method, and the copy in TCRdb shows in-frame clones only, minus some. The repertoire holds about 2.2 million clones, about 92% seen once, with 1.5% to 2% in the top ten. The chain employs TRBV7-9 and TRBJ1-1, with D unclear. Material: naive CD8+ T cells from PBMCs. The source of this sequence is a man aged 18 to 29 in good health. Some clones in this sample may be carry-over from other donors' samples. Here the CDR3 DNA reads TGTGCCAGCAGCTTCGACTGGCATATGGTTGAAGCTTTCTTT. Protein: CASSFDWHMVEAFF.